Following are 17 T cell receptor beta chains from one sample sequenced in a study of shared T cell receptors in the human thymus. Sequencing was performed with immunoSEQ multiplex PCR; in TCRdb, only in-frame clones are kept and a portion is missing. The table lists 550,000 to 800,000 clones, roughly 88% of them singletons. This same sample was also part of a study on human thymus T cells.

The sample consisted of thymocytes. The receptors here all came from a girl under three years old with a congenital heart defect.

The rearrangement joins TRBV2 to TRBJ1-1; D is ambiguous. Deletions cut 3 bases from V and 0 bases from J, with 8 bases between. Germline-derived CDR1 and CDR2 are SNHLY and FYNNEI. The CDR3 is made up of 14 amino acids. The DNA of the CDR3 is TGTGCCAGCAGTGACGCAGTCTTGAACACTGAAGCTTTCTTT. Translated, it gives CASSDAVLNTEAFF.

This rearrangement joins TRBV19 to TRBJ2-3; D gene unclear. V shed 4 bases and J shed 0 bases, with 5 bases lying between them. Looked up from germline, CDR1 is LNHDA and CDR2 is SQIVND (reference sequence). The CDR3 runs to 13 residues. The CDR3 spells CASSRASTDTQYF. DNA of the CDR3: TGTGCCAGTAGTAGGGCTAGCACAGATACGCAGTATTTT. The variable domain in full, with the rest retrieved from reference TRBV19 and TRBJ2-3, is DGGITQSPKYLFRKEGQNVTLSCEQNLNHDAMYWYRQDPGQGLRLIYYSQIVNDFQKGDIAEGYSVSREKKESFPLTVTSAQKNPTAFYLCASSRASTDTQYFGPGTRLTVL.

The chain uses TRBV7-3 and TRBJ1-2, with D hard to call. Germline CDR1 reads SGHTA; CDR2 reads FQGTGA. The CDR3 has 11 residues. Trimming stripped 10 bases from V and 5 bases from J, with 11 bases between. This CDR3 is CANGRYYGYTF. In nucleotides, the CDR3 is TGTGCCAACGGCAGGTATTATGGCTACACCTTC.

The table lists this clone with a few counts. The DNA of the CDR3 is TGTGCCAGCCGAAATGGACTTAGAGGCACCATATATTTT. It translates to CASRNGLRGTIYF. The genes are TRBV6-4 and TRBJ1-3; D remains unclear. In germline, CDR1 is MRHNA, CDR2 SNTAGT. V gave up 8 bases and J gave up 9 bases, with 17 bases separating them. CDR3 length: 13 amino acids.

For the CDR3, the DNA is TGTGCCAGCCCCAGAAAAGCGGGGGTTGCCACCAATGAGCAGTTCTTC. Residues: CASPRKAGVATNEQFF. The rearrangement joins TRBV18 to TRBJ2-1, with 8 bases lining up with TRBD2. V gave up 8 bases and J gave up 6 bases; unmatched junction bases: 15. The germline V gene has CDR1 KGHSH and CDR2 LQKENI. CDR3 length equals 16 residues.

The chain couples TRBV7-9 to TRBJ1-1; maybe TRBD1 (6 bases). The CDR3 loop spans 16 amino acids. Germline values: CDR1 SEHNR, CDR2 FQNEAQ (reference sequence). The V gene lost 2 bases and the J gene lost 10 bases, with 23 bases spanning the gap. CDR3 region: CASSLSSGGGLCGAFF. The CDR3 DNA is TGTGCCAGCAGCTTATCGTCGGGAGGGGGGCTCTGCGGAGCTTTCTTT.

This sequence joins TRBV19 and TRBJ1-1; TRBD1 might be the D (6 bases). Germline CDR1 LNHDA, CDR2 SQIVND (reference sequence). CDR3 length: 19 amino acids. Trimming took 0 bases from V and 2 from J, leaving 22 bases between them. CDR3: CASSIDKAMPRTVNTEAFF. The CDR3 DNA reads TGTGCCAGTAGTATAGATAAAGCTATGCCGAGGACAGTAAACACTGAAGCTTTCTTT.

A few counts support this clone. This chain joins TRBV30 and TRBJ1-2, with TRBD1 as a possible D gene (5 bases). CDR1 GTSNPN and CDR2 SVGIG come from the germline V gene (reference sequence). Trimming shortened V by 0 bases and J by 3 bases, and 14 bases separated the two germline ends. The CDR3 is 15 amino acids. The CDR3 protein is CAWSVPSGPHYGYTF. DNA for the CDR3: TGTGCCTGGAGTGTACCCTCAGGGCCCCACTATGGCTACACCTTC.

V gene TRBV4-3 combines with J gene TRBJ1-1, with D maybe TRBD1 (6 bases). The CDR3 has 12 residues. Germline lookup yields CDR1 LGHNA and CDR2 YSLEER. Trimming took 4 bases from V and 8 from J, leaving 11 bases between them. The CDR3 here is CASSLNGTEAFF. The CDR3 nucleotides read TGCGCCAGCAGCCTCAATGGGACAGAAGCTTTCTTT.

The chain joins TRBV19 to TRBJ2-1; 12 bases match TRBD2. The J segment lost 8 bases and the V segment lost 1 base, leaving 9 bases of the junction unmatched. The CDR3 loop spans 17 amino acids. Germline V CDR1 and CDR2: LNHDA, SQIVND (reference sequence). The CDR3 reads CASSIGLAGVGCDEQFF. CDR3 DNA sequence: TGTGCCAGTAGTATAGGACTAGCGGGGGTAGGTTGTGATGAGCAGTTCTTC.

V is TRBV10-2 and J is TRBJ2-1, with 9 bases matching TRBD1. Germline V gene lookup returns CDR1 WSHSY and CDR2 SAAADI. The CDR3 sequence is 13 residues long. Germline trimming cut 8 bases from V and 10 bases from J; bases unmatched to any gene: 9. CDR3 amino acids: CASLRTGVGEQFF. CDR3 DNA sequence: TGCGCCAGCCTAAGGACAGGGGTAGGCGAGCAGTTCTTC.

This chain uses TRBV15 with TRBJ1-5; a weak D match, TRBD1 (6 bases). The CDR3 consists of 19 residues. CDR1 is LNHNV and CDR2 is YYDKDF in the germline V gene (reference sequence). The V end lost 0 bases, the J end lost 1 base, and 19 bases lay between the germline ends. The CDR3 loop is CATSRDFGKGGVSNQPQHF. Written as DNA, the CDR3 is TGTGCCACCAGCAGAGATTTCGGAAAAGGGGGTGTGAGCAATCAGCCCCAGCATTTT.

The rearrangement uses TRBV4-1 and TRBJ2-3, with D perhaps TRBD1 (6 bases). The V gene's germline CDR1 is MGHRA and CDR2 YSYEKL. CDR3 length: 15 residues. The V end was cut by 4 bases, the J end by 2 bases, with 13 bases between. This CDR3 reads CASSPRDTLTDTQYF. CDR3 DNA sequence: TGCGCCAGCAGCCCCCGGGACACTCTCACAGATACGCAGTATTTT.

CDR3 in DNA: TGTGCCATCAGCGGGGACAGGGGCGACACTGAAGCTTTCTTT. Translated, it gives CAISGDRGDTEAFF. The rearrangement uses TRBV10-3 and TRBJ1-1; 10 bases fit TRBD1. Trimming took 6 bases from V and 3 from J; bases not matched to a gene: 4. This CDR3 has 14 residues. Germline values: CDR1 ENHRY, CDR2 SYGVKD.

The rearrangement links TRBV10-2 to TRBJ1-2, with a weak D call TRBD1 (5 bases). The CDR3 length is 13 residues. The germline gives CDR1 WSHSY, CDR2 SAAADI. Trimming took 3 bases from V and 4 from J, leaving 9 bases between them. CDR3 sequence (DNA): TGCGCCAGCAGTGATGGGGGGACCTATGGCTACACCTTC. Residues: CASSDGGTYGYTF.

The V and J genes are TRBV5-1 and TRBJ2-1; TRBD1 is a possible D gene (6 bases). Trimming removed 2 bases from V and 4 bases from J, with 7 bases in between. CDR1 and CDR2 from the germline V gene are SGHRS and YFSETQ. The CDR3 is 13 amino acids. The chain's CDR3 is CASSLQGYNEQFF. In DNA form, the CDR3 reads TGCGCCAGCAGCTTACAGGGTTACAATGAGCAGTTCTTC.

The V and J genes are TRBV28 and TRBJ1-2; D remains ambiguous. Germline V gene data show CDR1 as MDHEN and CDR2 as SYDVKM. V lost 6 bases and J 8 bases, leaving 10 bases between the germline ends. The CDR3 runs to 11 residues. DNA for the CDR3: TGTGCCAGCAGCGGGTCTCTAGGCTACACCTTC. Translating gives CASSGSLGYTF.